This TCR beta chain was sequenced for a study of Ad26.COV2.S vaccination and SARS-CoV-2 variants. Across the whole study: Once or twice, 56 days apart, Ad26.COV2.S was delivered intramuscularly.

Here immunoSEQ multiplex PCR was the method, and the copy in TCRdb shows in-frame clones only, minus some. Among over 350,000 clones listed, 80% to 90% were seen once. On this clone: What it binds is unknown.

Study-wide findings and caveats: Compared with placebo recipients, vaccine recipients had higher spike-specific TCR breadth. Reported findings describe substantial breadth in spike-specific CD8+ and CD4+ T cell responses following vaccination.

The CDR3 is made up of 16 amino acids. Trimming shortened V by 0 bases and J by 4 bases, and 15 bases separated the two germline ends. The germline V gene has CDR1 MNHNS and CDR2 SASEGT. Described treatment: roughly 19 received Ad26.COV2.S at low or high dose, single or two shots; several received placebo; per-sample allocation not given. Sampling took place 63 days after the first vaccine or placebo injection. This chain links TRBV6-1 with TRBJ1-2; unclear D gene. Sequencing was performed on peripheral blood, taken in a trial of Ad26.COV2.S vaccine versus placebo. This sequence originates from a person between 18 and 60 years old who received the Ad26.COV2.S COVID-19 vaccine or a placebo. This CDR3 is CASSEAAPGTRYGYTF. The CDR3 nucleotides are TGTGCCAGCAGTGAAGCGGCCCCTGGAACCCGCTATGGCTACACCTTC.